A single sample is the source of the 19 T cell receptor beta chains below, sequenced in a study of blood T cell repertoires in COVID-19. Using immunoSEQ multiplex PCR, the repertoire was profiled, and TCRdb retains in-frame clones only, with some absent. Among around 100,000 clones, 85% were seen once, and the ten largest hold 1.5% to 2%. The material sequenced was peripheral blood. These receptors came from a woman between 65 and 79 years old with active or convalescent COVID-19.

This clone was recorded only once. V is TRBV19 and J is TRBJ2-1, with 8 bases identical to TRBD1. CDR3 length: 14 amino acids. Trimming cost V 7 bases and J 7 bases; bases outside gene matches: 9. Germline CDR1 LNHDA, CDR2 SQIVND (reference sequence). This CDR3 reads CASIGTGVKNEQFF. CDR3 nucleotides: TGTGCCAGTATCGGGACAGGAGTGAAGAATGAGCAGTTCTTC.

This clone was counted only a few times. The CDR3 here is CASSQDSQGVNSPLHF. As DNA, the CDR3 is TGCGCCAGCAGCCAAGATTCCCAGGGCGTAAATTCACCCCTCCACTTT. The V gene is TRBV4-3, the J gene TRBJ1-6; tentatively, D is TRBD1 (5 bases). Deletions cut 0 bases from V and 7 bases from J, with 13 bases between. The CDR3 consists of 16 residues. Germline V gene data show CDR1 as LGHNA and CDR2 as YSLEER.

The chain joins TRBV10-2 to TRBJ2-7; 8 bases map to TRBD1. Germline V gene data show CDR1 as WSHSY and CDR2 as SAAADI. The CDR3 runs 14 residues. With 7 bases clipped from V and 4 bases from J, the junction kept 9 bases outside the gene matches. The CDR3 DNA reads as TGCGCCAGCATTTCAGGACAGGGCGGATACGAGCAGTACTTC. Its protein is CASISGQGGYEQYF.

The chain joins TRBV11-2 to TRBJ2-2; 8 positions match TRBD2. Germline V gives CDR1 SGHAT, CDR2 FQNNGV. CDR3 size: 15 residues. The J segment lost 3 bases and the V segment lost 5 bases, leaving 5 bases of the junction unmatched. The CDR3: CASSRGTRDTGELFF. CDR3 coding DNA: TGTGCCAGCAGCCGTGGGACTAGGGACACCGGGGAGCTGTTTTTT.

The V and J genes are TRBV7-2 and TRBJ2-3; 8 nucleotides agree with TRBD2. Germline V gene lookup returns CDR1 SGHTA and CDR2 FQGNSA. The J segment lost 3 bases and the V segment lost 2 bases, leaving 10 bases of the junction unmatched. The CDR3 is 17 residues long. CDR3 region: CASSLSLGGGRTDTQYF. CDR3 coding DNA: TGTGCCAGCAGCTTATCATTGGGCGGGGGGAGGACAGATACGCAGTATTTT.

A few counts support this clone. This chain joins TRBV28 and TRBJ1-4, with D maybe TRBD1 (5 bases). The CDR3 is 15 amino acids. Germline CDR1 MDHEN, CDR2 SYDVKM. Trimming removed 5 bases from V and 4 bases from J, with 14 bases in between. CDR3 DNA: TGTGCCAGCAGTCCCCCGGGGGGGGTTAATGAAAAACTGTTTTTT. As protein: CASSPPGGVNEKLFF.

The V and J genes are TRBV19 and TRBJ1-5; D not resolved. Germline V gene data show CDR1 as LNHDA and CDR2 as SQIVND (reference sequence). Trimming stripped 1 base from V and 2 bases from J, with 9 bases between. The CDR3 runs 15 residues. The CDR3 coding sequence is TGTGCCAGTAGTATAGTGGGCAAGGGCAATCAGCCCCAGCATTTT. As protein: CASSIVGKGNQPQHF.

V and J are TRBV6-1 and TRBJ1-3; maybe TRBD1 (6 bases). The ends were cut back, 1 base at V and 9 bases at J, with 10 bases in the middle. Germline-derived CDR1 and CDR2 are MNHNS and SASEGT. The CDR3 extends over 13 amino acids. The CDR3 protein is CASSEDRARTIYF. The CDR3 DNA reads TGTGCCAGCAGTGAAGACAGGGCGCGCACCATATATTTT.

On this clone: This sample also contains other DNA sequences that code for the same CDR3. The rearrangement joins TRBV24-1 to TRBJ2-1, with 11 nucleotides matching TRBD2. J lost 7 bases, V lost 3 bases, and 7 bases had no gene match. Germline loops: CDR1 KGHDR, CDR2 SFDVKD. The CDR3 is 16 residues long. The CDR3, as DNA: TGTGCCACCAGTGATACGACTAGCGGGACCCGTAATGAGCAGTTCTTC. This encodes CATSDTTSGTRNEQFF.

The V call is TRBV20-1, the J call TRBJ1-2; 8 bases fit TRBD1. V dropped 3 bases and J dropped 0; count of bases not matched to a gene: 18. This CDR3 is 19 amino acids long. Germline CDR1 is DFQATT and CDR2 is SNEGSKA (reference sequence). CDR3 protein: CSASKGALTGEVANYGYTF. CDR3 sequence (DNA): TGCAGTGCTAGTAAGGGGGCCCTGACAGGGGAGGTGGCTAACTATGGCTACACCTTC.

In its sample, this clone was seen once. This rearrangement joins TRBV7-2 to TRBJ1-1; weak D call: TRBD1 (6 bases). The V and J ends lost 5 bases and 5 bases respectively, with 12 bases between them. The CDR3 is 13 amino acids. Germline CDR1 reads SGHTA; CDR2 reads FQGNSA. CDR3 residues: CASSQTGETEAFF. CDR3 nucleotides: TGTGCCAGCAGCCAGACAGGAGAGACTGAAGCTTTCTTT. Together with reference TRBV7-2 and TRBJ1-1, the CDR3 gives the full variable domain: GAGVSQSPSNKVTEKGKDVELRCDPISGHTALYWYRQSLGQGLEFLIYFQGNSAPDKSGLPSDRFSAERTGGSVSTLTIQRTQQEDSAVYLCASSQTGETEAFFGQGTRLTVV.

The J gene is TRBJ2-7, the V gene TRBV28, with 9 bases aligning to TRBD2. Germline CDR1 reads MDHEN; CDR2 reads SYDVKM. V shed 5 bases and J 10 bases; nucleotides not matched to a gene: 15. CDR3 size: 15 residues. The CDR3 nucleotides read TGTGCCAGCAGTCCAGTAGGACTAGCGTTTCCCGGCCAGTACTTC. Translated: CASSPVGLAFPGQYF.

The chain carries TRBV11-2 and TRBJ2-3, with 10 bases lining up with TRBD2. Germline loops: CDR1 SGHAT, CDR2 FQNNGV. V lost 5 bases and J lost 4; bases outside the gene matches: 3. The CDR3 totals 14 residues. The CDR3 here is CASSPGTSADTQYF. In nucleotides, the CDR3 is TGTGCCAGCAGCCCTGGGACTAGCGCAGATACGCAGTATTTT. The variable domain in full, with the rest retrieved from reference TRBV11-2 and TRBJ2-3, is EAGVAQSPRYKIIEKRQSVAFWCNPISGHATLYWYQQILGQGPKLLIQFQNNGVVDDSQLPKDRFSAERLKGVDSTLKIQPAKLEDSAVYLCASSPGTSADTQYFGPGTRLTVL.

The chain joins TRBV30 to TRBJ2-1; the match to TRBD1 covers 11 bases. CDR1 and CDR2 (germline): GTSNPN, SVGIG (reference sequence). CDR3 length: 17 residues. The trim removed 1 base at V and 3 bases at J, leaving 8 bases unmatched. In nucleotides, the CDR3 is TGTGCCTGGAGTGGGGTGAGCGGGACAGGGGGCTACAATGAGCAGTTCTTC. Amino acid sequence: CAWSGVSGTGGYNEQFF.

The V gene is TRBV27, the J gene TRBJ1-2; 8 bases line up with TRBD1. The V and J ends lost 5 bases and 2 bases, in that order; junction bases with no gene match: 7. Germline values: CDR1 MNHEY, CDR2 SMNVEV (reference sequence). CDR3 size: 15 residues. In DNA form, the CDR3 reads TGTGCCAGCAGTCCTCGGACAGGGTTGAACTATGGCTACACCTTC. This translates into CASSPRTGLNYGYTF.

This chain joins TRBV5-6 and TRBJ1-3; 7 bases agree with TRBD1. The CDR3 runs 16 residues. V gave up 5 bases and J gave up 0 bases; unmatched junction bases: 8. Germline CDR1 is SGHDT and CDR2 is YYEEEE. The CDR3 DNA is TGTGCCAGCAGGCCATACGGGACAGACTCTGGAAACACCATATATTTT. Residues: CASRPYGTDSGNTIYF.

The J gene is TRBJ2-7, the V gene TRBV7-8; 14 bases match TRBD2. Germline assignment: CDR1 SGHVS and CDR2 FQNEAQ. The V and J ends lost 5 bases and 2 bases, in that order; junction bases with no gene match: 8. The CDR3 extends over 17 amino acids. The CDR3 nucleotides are TGTGCCAGCAGCAAGGGACTAGCGGGAGACCTCACCTACGAGCAGTACTTC. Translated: CASSKGLAGDLTYEQYF.

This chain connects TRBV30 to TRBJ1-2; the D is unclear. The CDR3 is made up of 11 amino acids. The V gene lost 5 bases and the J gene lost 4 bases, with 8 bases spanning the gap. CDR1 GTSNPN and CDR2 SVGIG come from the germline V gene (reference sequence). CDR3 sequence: CAWGASYGYTF. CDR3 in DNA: TGTGCCTGGGGTGCTAGCTATGGCTACACCTTC.

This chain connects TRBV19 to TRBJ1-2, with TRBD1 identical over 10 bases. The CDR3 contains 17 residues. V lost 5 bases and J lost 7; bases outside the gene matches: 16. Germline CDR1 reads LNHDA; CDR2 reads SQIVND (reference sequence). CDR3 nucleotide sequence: TGTGCCAGTAGTCTGAGGACAGGGGGATCGTACGAGAGTGGCTACACCTTC. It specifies CASSLRTGGSYESGYTF.